This T cell receptor beta chain was sequenced during a study of T cell repertoires in cytomegalovirus infection. Across the study: The public TCR beta signatures pointed to both CMV infection and matching HLA type.

The CDR3 length is 17 residues. Trimming took 0 bases from V and 4 from J; bases not matched to a gene: 10. Germline V gives CDR1 SGHKS, CDR2 YYEKEE (reference sequence). One entry per CDR3 protein results from TCRdb running MiXCR on the reads. The table lists hundreds of thousands of distinct CDR3 sequences, approximately 25% of them singletons. This TCR derives from a human donor in good health (CMV status not recorded). Some clones in this sample may be carry-over from other donors' samples. Sequenced input: CD8+ T cells from PBMCs. This chain connects TRBV5-5 to TRBJ2-1, with 7 bases lining up with TRBD1. The CDR3 sequence: CASSLDRTGRLYNEQFF. The CDR3 nucleotides read TGTGCCAGCAGCTTGGATCGGACAGGACGGCTTTACAATGAGCAGTTCTTC.